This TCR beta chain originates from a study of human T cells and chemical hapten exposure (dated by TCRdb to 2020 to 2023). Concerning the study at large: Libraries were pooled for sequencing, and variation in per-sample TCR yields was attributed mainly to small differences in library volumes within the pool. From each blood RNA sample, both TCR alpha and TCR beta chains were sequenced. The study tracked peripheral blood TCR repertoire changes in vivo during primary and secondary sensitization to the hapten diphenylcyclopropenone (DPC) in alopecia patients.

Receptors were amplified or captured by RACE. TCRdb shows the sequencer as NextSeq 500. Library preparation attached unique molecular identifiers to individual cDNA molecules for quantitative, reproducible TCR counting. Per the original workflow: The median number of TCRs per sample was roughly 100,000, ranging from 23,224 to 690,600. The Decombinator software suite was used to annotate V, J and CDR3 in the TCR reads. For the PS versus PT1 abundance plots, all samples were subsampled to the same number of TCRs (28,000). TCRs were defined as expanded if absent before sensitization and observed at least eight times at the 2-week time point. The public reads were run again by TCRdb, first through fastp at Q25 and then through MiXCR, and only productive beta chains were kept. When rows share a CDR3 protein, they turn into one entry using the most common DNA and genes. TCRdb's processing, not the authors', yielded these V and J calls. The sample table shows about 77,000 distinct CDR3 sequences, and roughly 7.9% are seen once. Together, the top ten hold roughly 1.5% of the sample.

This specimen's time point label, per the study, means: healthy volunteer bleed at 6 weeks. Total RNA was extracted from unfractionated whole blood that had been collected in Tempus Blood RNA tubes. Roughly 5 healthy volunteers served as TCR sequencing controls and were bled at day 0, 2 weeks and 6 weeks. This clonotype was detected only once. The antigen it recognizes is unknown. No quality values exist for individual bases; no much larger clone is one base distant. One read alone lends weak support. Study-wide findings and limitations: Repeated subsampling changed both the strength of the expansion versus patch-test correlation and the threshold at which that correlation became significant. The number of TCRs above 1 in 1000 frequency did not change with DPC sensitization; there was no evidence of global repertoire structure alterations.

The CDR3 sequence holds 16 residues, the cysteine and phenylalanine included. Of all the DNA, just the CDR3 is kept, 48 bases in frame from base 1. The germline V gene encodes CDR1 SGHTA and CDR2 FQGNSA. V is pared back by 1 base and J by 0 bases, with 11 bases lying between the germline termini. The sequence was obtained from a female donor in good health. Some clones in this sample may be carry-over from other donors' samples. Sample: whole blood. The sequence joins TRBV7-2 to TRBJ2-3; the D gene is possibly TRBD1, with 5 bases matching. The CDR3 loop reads CASSLGGGGSTDTQYF. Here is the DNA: TGTGCCAGCAGCTTAGGGGGCGGCGGAAGCACAGATACGCAGTATTTT.